The 25 T cell receptor beta chains below were found in one sample sequenced in a study of blood T cells in healthy people across ages (dated by TCRdb to 2013 to 2016). Library method: 5' RACE. The data were produced on an Illumina HiSeq 2500. A second PCR of roughly 6 to 11 cycles was performed with a sample-barcoded 5' primer and a J-beta primer mix. The public reads were run again by TCRdb, first through fastp at Q25 and then through MiXCR, and only productive beta chains were kept. Each CDR3 protein appears once, grouped with its most common genes and DNA. This sample gives 1.5 million to 2 million distinct CDR3 sequences in total; roughly 27% of them show up just once. The ten top clones hold about 8% of the sample. The sequencing sample was made of blood. The source of these receptors is a woman younger than 45 in good health.

This clonotype has a handful of counts. The rearrangement links TRBV6-2 or TRBV6-3 to TRBJ1-1; 9 bases map to TRBD1. Trimming cost V 5 bases and J 0 bases; bases outside gene matches: 10. The CDR3 contains 17 residues. The germline V gene encodes CDR1 MNHEY and CDR2 SVGEGT. In nucleotides, the CDR3 is TGTGCCAGCAGTCGGGGGACAGGGAAGGGTCTGAACACTGAAGCTTTCTTT. Translating it yields CASSRGTGKGLNTEAFF.

This clonotype has a handful of counts. The V call is TRBV20-1, the J call TRBJ2-3; a possible D gene is TRBD2 (5 bases). This CDR3 comprises 14 residues. The ends were cut back, 5 bases at V and 1 base at J, with 13 bases in the middle. The V gene's germline CDR1 is DFQATT and CDR2 SNEGSKA (reference sequence). The CDR3: CSAAERRGTDTQYF. For the CDR3, the DNA is TGCAGTGCTGCAGAGCGGCGGGGCACAGATACGCAGTATTTT.

The gene calls are TRBV24-1 and TRBJ2-1; 7 nucleotides agree with TRBD1. Germline CDR1 and CDR2: KGHDR and SFDVKD. The CDR3 has 11 residues. As DNA, the CDR3 is TGTTCCGGGACAGCTTCCTACGAGCAGTTCTTC. Encoded protein: CSGTASYEQFF.

This clonotype occurred many times. The chain is built from TRBV5-6 and TRBJ2-5; D is perhaps TRBD1 (6 bases). Between the trimmed V and J ends, which lost 4 bases and 2 bases, there was a span of 12 bases. CDR3 length: 14 amino acids. Germline loops: CDR1 SGHDT, CDR2 YYEEEE. The CDR3 DNA reads as TGTGCCAGCAGCCAGGGGTTTGGGCAAGAGACCCAGTACTTC. Translation gives CASSQGFGQETQYF.

This chain connects TRBV4-3 to TRBJ1-1, with D tentatively TRBD1 (6 bases). V lost 1 base, J lost 5 bases, and 8 bases lay in between. The CDR3 has 13 amino acids. CDR1 and CDR2 (germline): LGHNA, YSLEER. CDR3 in DNA: TGCGCCAGCAGCCAAGGGGGGCAAACTGAAGCTTTCTTT. Its protein product is CASSQGGQTEAFF.

This clonotype was seen a handful of times. The chain joins TRBV20-1 to TRBJ2-5; 7 bases map to TRBD1. V was clipped by 3 bases and J by 5 bases; unmatched bases: 15. The CDR3 has 16 amino acids. Germline V gene lookup returns CDR1 DFQATT and CDR2 SNEGSKA (reference sequence). Written as DNA, the CDR3 is TGCAGTGCTAGCCTCGGGGCAGGGGGATTGAGGGAGACCCAGTACTTC. Protein: CSASLGAGGLRETQYF.

The rearrangement uses TRBV19 and TRBJ2-7; no reliable D call. With 5 bases removed from V and 3 bases from J, the gap between germline ends came to 11 bases. CDR3 length: 13 residues. Germline-derived CDR1 and CDR2 are LNHDA and SQIVND (reference sequence). CDR3 amino acids: CASSGRANYEQYF. DNA for the CDR3: TGTGCCAGTAGTGGAAGGGCTAACTACGAGCAGTACTTC.

This clonotype was counted only a few times. V is TRBV28 and J is TRBJ2-1, with 7 bases aligning to TRBD1. This CDR3 comprises 17 residues. Losses at the gene ends were 3 bases for V and 8 bases for J; bases not matched to a gene: 16. Per the germline V gene, CDR1 is MDHEN and CDR2 is SYDVKM. The CDR3 coding sequence is TGTGCCAGCAGTTTCGGGACAGACACCACTGGGCGCGATGAGCAGTTCTTC. This encodes CASSFGTDTTGRDEQFF. The full variable domain, its missing parts supplied by reference TRBV28 and TRBJ2-1, is DVKVTQSSRYLVKRTGEKVFLECVQDMDHENMFWYRQDPGLGLRLIYFSYDVKMKEKGDIPEGYSVSREKKERFSLILESASTNQTSMYLCASSFGTDTTGRDEQFFGPGTRLTVL.

Comment on this clonotype: One end of the junction varies from germline; a read error may be responsible. V usage is TRBV7-9 and J usage is TRBJ2-7, with D maybe TRBD2 (6 bases). Germline V lookup: CDR1 SEHNR, CDR2 FQNEAQ (reference sequence). The CDR3 runs 14 residues. CDR3 sequence: CANSCRDSAYEQYF. The DNA for the CDR3 is TGTGCCAACAGCTGCCGGGACTCGGCCTACGAGCAGTACTTC.

The chain links TRBV14 to TRBJ2-5, with D tentatively TRBD1 or TRBD2 (6 bases each). Germline V CDR1 and CDR2: SGHDN, FVKESK. This CDR3 contains 16 residues. V lost 0 bases and J lost 4, with 15 bases in between. This chain's CDR3 is CASSQDGGIRGETQYF. The CDR3 region has the DNA TGTGCCAGCAGCCAAGATGGGGGGATCAGGGGAGAGACCCAGTACTTC.

This chain links TRBV4-1 with TRBJ1-3; no firm D call. V lost 2 bases to trimming and J lost 0 bases, with 8 bases between them. This CDR3 comprises 15 residues. Germline CDR1 MGHRA, CDR2 YSYEKL. The CDR3: CASSQNDRSGNTIYF. The CDR3 DNA reads as TGCGCCAGCAGCCAAAACGACCGCTCTGGAAACACCATATATTTT.

This clonotype was picked up a small number of times. The chain recombines TRBV21-1 with TRBJ1-2; TRBD1 is taken as the D call from the table, unchecked against the DNA. TRBV21-1 is flagged as a pseudogene. This CDR3 spans 16 amino acids. The CDR3 sequence is CASRNYRTGEEDGYTF. DNA of the CDR3: TGTGCCAGCAGGAACTACCGGACAGGGGAAGAGGATGGCTACACCTTC.

Turning to this clonotype: This may be a read error, as it is one base from a much larger clone. The chain is built from TRBV28 and TRBJ2-1; TRBD2 aligns across 9 bases. CDR3 length: 16 amino acids. Germline CDR1 is MDHEN and CDR2 is SYDVKM. The CDR3 region is CASRLPGLAGNNGQFF. The CDR3, as DNA: TGTGCCAGCAGACTTCCGGGGCTAGCGGGAAACAATGGGCAGTTCTTC.

This clonotype has at least ten counts. This chain uses TRBV10-3 with TRBJ2-3, with 13 nucleotides matching TRBD2. The CDR3 covers 17 residues. Germline lookup yields CDR1 ENHRY and CDR2 SYGVKD. V lost 0 bases and J lost 1; bases outside the gene matches: 1. CDR3 loop: CAISESGLAGRTDTQYF. CDR3 DNA sequence: TGTGCCATCAGTGAGTCGGGACTAGCGGGGCGCACAGATACGCAGTATTTT.

This clonotype turned up a few times. The J gene is TRBJ2-1, the V gene TRBV7-3, with D uncertain. Germline V gene data show CDR1 as SGHTA and CDR2 as FQGTGA. This CDR3 comprises 16 residues. Trimming pared 4 bases from V and 4 bases from J, leaving 17 bases between. CDR3 in amino acids: CASSSAGTPYYNEQFF. The CDR3 nucleotides are TGTGCCAGCAGCTCCGCCGGCACGCCTTATTACAATGAGCAGTTCTTC.

The chain uses TRBV18 and TRBJ1-1, with D hard to call. CDR1 is KGHSH, CDR2 LQKENI, per germline. The CDR3 totals 14 residues. V lost 0 bases and J 0 bases, leaving 5 bases between the germline ends. The CDR3 region is CASSPPGMNTEAFF. In DNA form, the CDR3 reads TGTGCCAGCTCACCACCGGGTATGAACACTGAAGCTTTCTTT.

The chain couples TRBV7-9 to TRBJ1-4; 10 bases align to TRBD1. The CDR3 has 16 amino acids. Trimming at V came to 5 bases and at J to 3 bases, leaving 6 bases not matched to a gene. Looked up from germline, CDR1 is SEHNR and CDR2 is FQNEAQ (reference sequence). CDR3 sequence: CASSLDRGRPNEKLFF. Written as DNA, the CDR3 is TGTGCCAGCAGCCTGGACAGGGGGAGACCTAATGAAAAACTGTTTTTT.

This clonotype occurred many times. V usage is TRBV7-9 and J usage is TRBJ2-5; D assignment may be TRBD1 or TRBD2 (5 bases each). The germline V gene encodes CDR1 SEHNR and CDR2 FQNEAQ (reference sequence). This CDR3 comprises 15 residues. Trimming left V 1 base short and J 5 bases short, with 14 bases between. The CDR3 sequence: CASSLGRGLGETQYF. The CDR3, as DNA: TGTGCCAGCAGCTTAGGCCGGGGCCTTGGGGAGACCCAGTACTTC.

A remark on this clonotype: This may stem from a read error, because a much larger clone lies one nucleotide away. V is TRBV20-1 and J is TRBJ2-7, with D possibly being TRBD2 (5 bases). Germline CDR1 is DFQATT and CDR2 is SNEGSKA (reference sequence). Trimming left V 2 bases short and J 2 bases short, with 7 bases between. The CDR3 is made up of 12 amino acids. DNA of the CDR3: TGCAGTGCTAGACAGGAGGCCTACGAGCAGTACTTC. Protein: CSARQEAYEQYF.

The V call is TRBV6-1, the J call TRBJ1-6; D is unclear. Germline V gene data show CDR1 as MNHNS and CDR2 as SASEGT. The CDR3 extends over 14 amino acids. The V and J ends lost 7 bases and 6 bases respectively, with 13 bases between them. The CDR3 DNA reads TGTGCCAGCATCGAGAACAAGGTTAATTCACCCCTCCACTTT. Protein product: CASIENKVNSPLHF.

This clonotype has ten or more counts. The chain is built from TRBV7-3 and TRBJ1-2; TRBD1 might be the D (6 bases). Germline V gene sequence: CDR1 SGHTA, CDR2 FQGTGA. CDR3 length equals 17 residues. The ends were cut back, 5 bases at V and 0 bases at J, with 19 bases in the middle. In nucleotides, the CDR3 is TGTGCCAGCAGCCCCATGACTCGGGACACCACTAACTATGGCTACACCTTC. Translated: CASSPMTRDTTNYGYTF. Full variable domain (missing parts from reference TRBV7-3 and TRBJ1-2): GAGVSQTPSNKVTEKGKYVELRCDPISGHTALYWYRQSLGQGPEFLIYFQGTGAADDSGLPNDRFFAVRPEGSVSTLKIQRTERGDSAVYLCASSPMTRDTTNYGYTFGSGTRLTVV.

V usage is TRBV25-1 and J usage is TRBJ1-2; D unresolved. There are 10 residues in the CDR3. With 8 bases removed from V and 8 bases from J, the gap between germline ends came to 9 bases. Per the germline V gene, CDR1 is MGHDK and CDR2 is SYGVNS. Here the CDR3 DNA reads TGTGCCAGCCATCACGGGGGCTACACCTTC. It translates to CASHHGGYTF.

The chain links TRBV10-3 to TRBJ1-2, with D perhaps matching TRBD1 (6 bases). The germline CDR1 and CDR2 sequences are ENHRY and SYGVKD. The V end lost 7 bases, the J end lost 3 bases, and 18 bases lay between the germline ends. The CDR3 consists of 15 residues. For the CDR3, the DNA is TGTGCCATCACCCAAGACAGGCTAGGTGACTATGGCTACACCTTC. Translation gives CAITQDRLGDYGYTF.

This clonotype occurred a few times. The chain joins TRBV2 to TRBJ2-7; D is ambiguous. Germline assignment: CDR1 SNHLY and CDR2 FYNNEI. V shed 7 bases and J shed 6 bases, with 10 bases lying between them. The CDR3 extends over 11 amino acids. The CDR3 sequence: CASNWYAEQYF. The CDR3, as DNA: TGTGCCAGCAATTGGTACGCCGAGCAGTACTTC.

V gene TRBV11-2 combines with J gene TRBJ1-4; D ambiguous. Per germline, CDR1 SGHAT and CDR2 FQNNGV. V lost 1 base and J 6 bases, leaving 12 bases between the germline ends. CDR3 size: 15 residues. CDR3 DNA: TGTGCCAGCAGCTTAGGTCCCCAATCGGATGAAAAACTGTTTTTT. Amino acids: CASSLGPQSDEKLFF.